Following are 16 T cell receptor beta chains from one sample sequenced in a study of blood T cell repertoires in COVID-19. The protocol was immunoSEQ multiplex PCR, while the TCRdb copy is restricted to in-frame clones and leaves out a portion. Of some 250,000 clones listed, around 80% were seen once; the top ten hold 27%. The material sequenced was peripheral blood. These receptors came from a man aged 35 to 55 with acute or convalescent COVID-19.

The CDR3 DNA sequence: TGTGCCAGCAGTCCCACTAGAAGTTCATCCTACAATGAGCAGTTCTTC. As protein: CASSPTRSSSYNEQFF. The chain links TRBV27 to TRBJ2-1, with TRBD2 as a possible D gene (5 bases). This CDR3 has 16 residues. Germline values: CDR1 MNHEY, CDR2 SMNVEV (reference sequence). Trimming took off 5 bases at V and 1 base at J, with 15 bases between the two ends.

The table lists this clone with a few counts. The rearrangement joins TRBV11-2 to TRBJ1-6, with D perhaps TRBD1 (6 bases). This CDR3 has 15 amino acids. Germline CDR1 reads SGHAT; CDR2 reads FQNNGV. The germline V and J ends were trimmed by 4 bases and 9 bases, with 16 bases remaining between them. The CDR3 region has the DNA TGTGCCAGCAGCTCAGATCGGACAGAGACTTCACCCCTCCACTTT. It codes for CASSSDRTETSPLHF.

V and J are TRBV4-1 and TRBJ2-3; TRBD2 matches at 12 bases. The length of the CDR3 is 17 residues. V shed 4 bases and J 4 bases; nucleotides not matched to a gene: 9. CDR1 is MGHRA, CDR2 YSYEKL, per germline. CDR3 sequence: CASSRSFLAGGADTQYF. CDR3 nucleotide sequence: TGCGCCAGCAGCCGATCCTTCCTAGCGGGAGGGGCAGATACGCAGTATTTT.

This clone occurred a few times. The genes are TRBV12-3 or TRBV12-4 and TRBJ1-3, with D unclear. Deletions cut 8 bases from V and 0 bases from J, with 8 bases between. The CDR3 is 13 amino acids. The CDR3 region is CASGDFSGNTIYF. CDR3 sequence (DNA): TGTGCCAGCGGAGATTTCTCTGGAAACACCATATATTTT.

This chain links TRBV11-1 with TRBJ2-7; TRBD1 matches at 8 bases. J lost 6 bases, V lost 6 bases, and 4 bases had no gene match. Germline V gene sequence: CDR1 SGHAT, CDR2 FQDESV (reference sequence). The CDR3 has 12 residues. CDR3 nucleotides: TGTGCCAGCAGTCCCGACAGGGGCGAGCAGTACTTC. As protein: CASSPDRGEQYF.

The DNA of the CDR3 is TGCAGCGTTGGCGGGACTAGCGGAGAGACCCAGTACTTC. Translated, it gives CSVGGTSGETQYF. The rearrangement links TRBV29-1 to TRBJ2-5, with TRBD2 identical over 11 bases. V lost 4 bases, J lost 4 bases, and 2 bases stayed unmatched. Looked up from germline, CDR1 is SQVTM and CDR2 is ANQGSEA. The CDR3 runs 13 residues.

This clone appeared once. The chain is built from TRBV11-2 and TRBJ1-1, with unresolved D. The CDR3 is made up of 14 amino acids. Trimming removed 5 bases at V and 7 bases at J, with 17 bases between. Germline CDR1 SGHAT, CDR2 FQNNGV. CDR3 region: CASSDPGGRYEAFF. The CDR3 DNA follows: TGTGCCAGCAGCGATCCGGGAGGCAGGTATGAAGCTTTCTTT.

The chain uses TRBV2 and TRBJ2-7; D may be TRBD1 (5 bases). Trimming removed 5 bases from V and 4 bases from J, with 9 bases in between. CDR1 SNHLY and CDR2 FYNNEI come from the germline V gene. The CDR3 spans 12 residues. The CDR3 sequence is CASSQTDYEQYF. The CDR3 bases are TGTGCCAGCAGTCAGACAGATTACGAGCAGTACTTC.

This chain joins TRBV11-2 and TRBJ2-3; D unresolved. V dropped 0 bases and J dropped 1 base, with 5 bases sitting between them. There are 14 residues in the CDR3. CDR1 is SGHAT, CDR2 FQNNGV, per germline. CDR3 in amino acids: CASSLDRGTDTQYF. As DNA, the CDR3 is TGTGCCAGCAGCTTAGACCGCGGCACAGATACGCAGTATTTT.

V gene TRBV3-1 (or the pseudogene TRBV3-2) combines with J gene TRBJ2-7; tentative D call: TRBD2 (6 bases). The CDR3 totals 15 residues. Germline V gene data show CDR1 as LGHDT and CDR2 as YNNKEL (reference sequence). The ends were cut back, 4 bases at V and 6 bases at J, with 19 bases in the middle. This CDR3 reads CASSPLGGKFLEQYF. CDR3 nucleotides: TGTGCCAGCAGCCCCTTAGGAGGGAAATTCCTCGAGCAGTACTTC.

The CDR3 nucleotides are TGTGCCAGCAGTGAGGACCCCGGGGGTGAAAAACTGTTTTTT. It specifies CASSEDPGGEKLFF. The rearrangement links TRBV6-6 to TRBJ1-4; a possible D gene is TRBD1 (5 bases). The CDR3 length is 14 residues. Germline CDR1 reads MNHNY; CDR2 reads SVGAGI (reference sequence). Trimming shortened V by 5 bases and J by 7 bases, and 14 bases separated the two germline ends.

This chain joins TRBV5-6 and TRBJ1-3; D unresolved. The V end lost 3 bases, the J end lost 0 bases, and 7 bases lay between the germline ends. This CDR3 spans 14 amino acids. Germline values: CDR1 SGHDT, CDR2 YYEEEE. CDR3 protein: CASSSLSSGNTIYF. Here the CDR3 DNA reads TGTGCCAGCAGCTCTCTAAGCTCTGGAAACACCATATATTTT.

The chain has TRBV11-3 and TRBJ2-5; TRBD2 might be the D (5 bases). The CDR3 has 16 residues. V was cut by 2 bases and J by 2 bases, with 15 bases left in between. Per germline, CDR1 SGHNT and CDR2 YENEEA. The CDR3 DNA is TGTGCCAGCAGCTTACGTATTGGGAGCCCGCAAGAGACCCAGTACTTC. Protein sequence: CASSLRIGSPQETQYF.

The chain employs TRBV3-1 (or the pseudogene TRBV3-2) and TRBJ1-1; 7 positions agree with TRBD1. Per the germline V gene, CDR1 is LGHDT and CDR2 is YNNKEL (reference sequence). The V and J ends lost 7 bases and 5 bases, in that order; junction bases with no gene match: 4. CDR3 length: 12 amino acids. CDR3 sequence (DNA): TGTGCCAGCACCCAGGGGGGGACTGAAGCTTTCTTT. Encoded protein: CASTQGGTEAFF.

V is TRBV14 and J is TRBJ2-2; the D is unclear. Germline V CDR1 and CDR2: SGHDN, FVKESK. Between the trimmed V and J ends, which lost 3 bases and 0 bases, there was a span of 11 bases. The CDR3 contains 16 residues. For the CDR3, the DNA is TGTGCCAGCAGCCAGAACTTACGAGCGAACACCGGGGAGCTGTTTTTT. Residues: CASSQNLRANTGELFF.

The chain has TRBV6-5 and TRBJ2-1, with 7 bases aligning to TRBD2. The CDR3 has 15 amino acids. Germline values: CDR1 MNHEY, CDR2 SVGAGI. Germline trimming cut 5 bases from V and 6 bases from J; bases unmatched to any gene: 10. The CDR3 region has the DNA TGTGCCAGCAGTCCCCCGGGACTACTCCTCAATGAGCAGTTCTTC. It is translated as CASSPPGLLLNEQFF.